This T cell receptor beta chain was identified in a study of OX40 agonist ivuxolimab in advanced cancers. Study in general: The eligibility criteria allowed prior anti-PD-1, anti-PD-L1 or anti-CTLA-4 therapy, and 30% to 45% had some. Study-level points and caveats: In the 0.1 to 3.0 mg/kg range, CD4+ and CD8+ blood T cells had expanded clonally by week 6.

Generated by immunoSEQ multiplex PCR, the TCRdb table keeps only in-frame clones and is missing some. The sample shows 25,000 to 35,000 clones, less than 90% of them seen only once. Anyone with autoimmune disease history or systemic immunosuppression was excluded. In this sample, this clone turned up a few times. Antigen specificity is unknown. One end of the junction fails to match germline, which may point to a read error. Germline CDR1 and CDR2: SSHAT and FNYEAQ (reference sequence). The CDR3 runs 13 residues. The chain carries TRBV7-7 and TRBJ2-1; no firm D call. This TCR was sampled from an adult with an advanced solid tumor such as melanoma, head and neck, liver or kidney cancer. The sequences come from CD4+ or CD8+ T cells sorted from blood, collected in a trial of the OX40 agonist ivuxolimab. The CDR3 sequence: CASSLSMYNEQFF. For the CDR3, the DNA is TGTGCTAGCAGCTTATCCATGTACAATGAGCAGTTCTTC.